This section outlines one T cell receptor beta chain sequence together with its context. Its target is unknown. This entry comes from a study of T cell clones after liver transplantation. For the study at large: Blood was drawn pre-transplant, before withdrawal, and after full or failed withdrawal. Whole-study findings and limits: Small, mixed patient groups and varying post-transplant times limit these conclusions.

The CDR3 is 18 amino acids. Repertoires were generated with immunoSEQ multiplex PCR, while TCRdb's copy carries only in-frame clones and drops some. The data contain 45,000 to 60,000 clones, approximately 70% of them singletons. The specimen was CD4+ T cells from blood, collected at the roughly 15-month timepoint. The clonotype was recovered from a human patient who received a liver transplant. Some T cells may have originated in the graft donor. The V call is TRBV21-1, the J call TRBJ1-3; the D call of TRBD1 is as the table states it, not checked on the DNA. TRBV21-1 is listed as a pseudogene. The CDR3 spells CASSEKPQWDRGGNTIYF. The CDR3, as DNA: TGTGCCAGCAGCGAAAAACCACAATGGGACAGAGGGGGAAACACCATATATTTT.